The 19 T cell receptor beta chains in this list originate from one sample, sequenced in a study of CD8 T cells in ankylosing spondylitis. One entry per CDR3 protein, called by TCRdb with MiXCR from the 5' RACE reads. The data show approximately 250,000 distinct CDR3 sequences, with around 25% seen just once and roughly 0.6% held by the top ten. The sample was blood, either unsorted or a sorted T cell fraction (not recorded which). The origin of the receptors is a male donor with ankylosing spondylitis or in good health (not recorded which).

The chain joins TRBV24-1 to TRBJ2-7; TRBD1 matches at 8 bases. Germline V lookup: CDR1 KGHDR, CDR2 SFDVKD. The junction had 11 bases not matched to a gene; V was cut back by 3 bases and J by 2 bases. The CDR3 sequence is 17 residues long. The CDR3, as DNA: TGTGCCACCAGTGATCCGCCCCTCAGGGGGCTCACCTACGAGCAGTACTTC. It translates to CATSDPPLRGLTYEQYF.

V usage is TRBV20-1 and J usage is TRBJ2-2; D possibly matches TRBD1 or TRBD2 (6 bases each). The CDR3 is 15 amino acids. The V gene's germline CDR1 is DFQATT and CDR2 SNEGSKA (reference sequence). V was shortened by 4 bases and J by 4 bases, with 16 bases between the two germline ends. For the CDR3, the DNA is TGCAGTGCTATGCCAGGGACGGGGGCCACCGGGGAGCTGTTTTTT. Protein sequence: CSAMPGTGATGELFF.

This rearrangement joins TRBV28 to TRBJ2-5; D is unresolved. CDR1 and CDR2 (germline): MDHEN, SYDVKM. The CDR3 is made up of 12 amino acids. The ends were cut back, 3 bases at V and 6 bases at J, with 8 bases in the middle. The CDR3 DNA is TGTGCCAGCAGTTTGGGATCGCAGACCCAGTACTTC. Its translation is CASSLGSQTQYF.

J is TRBJ2-1 and V is TRBV11-1; possibly TRBD2 for D (5 bases). This CDR3 is built from 15 residues. Trimming removed 5 bases from V and 3 bases from J, with 14 bases in between. From germline, CDR1 is SGHAT and CDR2 FQDESV (reference sequence). The CDR3 spells CASSPDGSVYNEQFF. CDR3 nucleotide sequence: TGTGCCAGCAGCCCCGATGGTAGCGTCTACAATGAGCAGTTCTTC.

The V and J genes are TRBV10-3 and TRBJ2-1; 11 positions agree with TRBD2. This CDR3 is built from 16 residues. The germline CDR1 and CDR2 sequences are ENHRY and SYGVKD. Trimming took 0 bases from V and 4 from J; bases not matched to a gene: 2. The CDR3 DNA is TGTGCCATCAGTGAGTCGGCTAGCGGGGGGTACAATGAGCAGTTCTTC. Translated: CAISESASGGYNEQFF.

With respect to this clonotype: A much larger clonotype is one base distant, so this may be a read error. J is TRBJ2-1 and V is TRBV29-1; D might be TRBD1 (6 bases). Per germline, CDR1 SQVTM and CDR2 ANQGSEA. The length of the CDR3 is 14 residues. Trimming pared 5 bases from V and 3 bases from J, leaving 14 bases between. This chain's CDR3 is CSVRGHNVYNEQFF. The CDR3 DNA sequence: TGCAGCGTTAGGGGACATAACGTCTACAATGAGCAGTTCTTC.

This clonotype showed up many times. The chain combines TRBV12-3 or TRBV12-4 with TRBJ1-2, with 12 positions matching TRBD1. The length of the CDR3 is 16 residues. After removal of 6 bases from V and 4 bases from J, the junction contained 9 bases not matched to a gene. CDR3 coding DNA: TGTGCCAGCAGCCGATACCTGGGACAGGGGGCCTATGGCTACACCTTC. Its translation: CASSRYLGQGAYGYTF.

The table lists this clonotype with many counts. The rearrangement links TRBV10-3 to TRBJ2-7; possible D gene TRBD1, 7 bases. The germline gives CDR1 ENHRY, CDR2 SYGVKD. Trimming stripped 7 bases from V and 8 bases from J, with 18 bases between. The CDR3 consists of 13 residues. The CDR3 protein is CAITQEGGQKQYF. For the CDR3, the DNA is TGTGCCATCACCCAGGAGGGGGGACAGAAGCAGTACTTC.

The chain recombines TRBV7-8 with TRBJ2-7, with 9 bases aligning to TRBD1. Germline V gives CDR1 SGHVS, CDR2 FQNEAQ. V trimming: 2 bases; J trimming: 2 bases; junction bases outside the gene matches: 4. CDR3 length: 15 amino acids. In DNA, the CDR3 is TGTGCCAGCAGCTTACGGGGACAGGGAACCTACGAGCAGTACTTC. Its protein is CASSLRGQGTYEQYF.

Ten or more counts support this clonotype. The rearrangement uses TRBV12-3 or TRBV12-4 and TRBJ2-1; a weak D match, TRBD1 (5 bases). V was cut by 3 bases and J by 9 bases, with 12 bases left in between. The CDR3 totals 13 residues. The CDR3 region is CASSFEGAVEQFF. The DNA for the CDR3 is TGTGCCAGCAGTTTCGAAGGGGCGGTTGAGCAGTTCTTC.

The chain uses TRBV6-1 and TRBJ2-7, with D perhaps matching TRBD1 or TRBD2 (8 bases each). V lost 8 bases to trimming and J lost 6 bases, with 17 bases between them. From germline, CDR1 is MNHNS and CDR2 SASEGT. The CDR3 is 13 amino acids. The CDR3 spells CASSRGRGAEQYF. The DNA of the CDR3 is TGTGCCAGCTCCAGGGGGCGGGGGGCCGAGCAGTACTTC.

This clonotype appeared many times. The rearrangement uses TRBV3-1 and TRBJ2-2, with D hard to call. Trimming cost V 4 bases and J 1 base, with 10 bases left between them. This CDR3 has 15 amino acids. The germline V gene encodes CDR1 LGHDT and CDR2 YNNKEL (reference sequence). The CDR3 is CASSPHGGNTGELFF. In DNA, the CDR3 is TGTGCCAGCAGCCCCCACGGCGGGAACACCGGGGAGCTGTTTTTT.

This chain's CDR3 is CSVPWGTGGISGYTF. The DNA for the CDR3 is TGCAGCGTCCCCTGGGGTACAGGGGGAATAAGCGGCTACACCTTC. The chain uses TRBV29-1 and TRBJ1-2; 8 bases are a match to TRBD1. V lost 6 bases and J lost 8; bases outside the gene matches: 17. Germline V lookup: CDR1 SQVTM, CDR2 ANQGSEA. This CDR3 comprises 15 residues.

The chain carries TRBV19 and TRBJ1-6; D not certain. CDR1 is LNHDA and CDR2 is SQIVND in the germline V gene (reference sequence). The ends were cut back, 9 bases at V and 8 bases at J, with 17 bases in the middle. There are 14 residues in the CDR3. CDR3 bases: TGTGCCAGCAGATATAAGACGGAAGATTCACCCCTCCACTTT. It yields the protein CASRYKTEDSPLHF.

V gene TRBV7-3 combines with J gene TRBJ2-3; 9 nucleotides align to TRBD2. The ends lost 2 bases at V and 1 base at J; junction bases unmatched: 4. From germline, CDR1 is SGHTA and CDR2 FQGTGA. The CDR3 is 16 amino acids. The DNA for the CDR3 is TGTGCCAGCAGCTTATCTTCTAGCGGGGGCACAGATACGCAGTATTTT. As protein: CASSLSSSGGTDTQYF.

This chain links TRBV20-1 with TRBJ2-7; D not resolved. The CDR3 covers 12 residues. The V and J ends lost 3 bases and 10 bases respectively, with 16 bases between them. Germline V gene sequence: CDR1 DFQATT, CDR2 SNEGSKA (reference sequence). CDR3 region: CSARTQTLSQYF. DNA of the CDR3: TGCAGTGCTAGGACCCAGACTTTGAGCCAGTACTTC.

This clonotype was detected only a few times. The chain recombines TRBV20-1 with TRBJ2-7; 12 bases line up with TRBD2. The CDR3 has 14 residues. Germline CDR1 and CDR2: DFQATT and SNEGSKA (reference sequence). The V gene end was trimmed by 6 bases and the J gene end by 2 bases; junction bases not matched to a gene: 5. CDR3: CSAPASGGAYEQYF. The CDR3 coding sequence is TGCAGTGCCCCTGCTAGCGGGGGGGCCTACGAGCAGTACTTC.

The J gene is TRBJ2-5, the V gene TRBV20-1; 12 nucleotides line up with TRBD2. The CDR3 spans 15 residues. V trimming: 4 bases; J trimming: 4 bases; junction bases outside the gene matches: 7. CDR1 and CDR2 (germline): DFQATT, SNEGSKA (reference sequence). The CDR3 here is CSAKRASGGGETQYF. The CDR3 bases are TGCAGTGCTAAGAGGGCTAGCGGGGGGGGAGAGACCCAGTACTTC.

The gene calls are TRBV5-6 and TRBJ2-7; 12 nucleotides agree with TRBD1. Germline V CDR1 and CDR2: SGHDT, YYEEEE. The CDR3 length is 16 residues. V lost 4 bases to trimming and J lost 1 base; unmatched junction nucleotides: 6. The CDR3 here is CASSPGTGGTSYEQYF. CDR3 in DNA: TGTGCCAGCAGCCCGGGGACAGGGGGCACGTCCTACGAGCAGTACTTC.